This T cell receptor (beta chain) was obtained from a study of beta chain features in type 1 diabetes (dated by TCRdb to between 2018 and 2020). Regarding the complete study: Patients and healthy donors did not differ in mean age, gender distribution, total cell number or subset yield. Across all samples, some 99 million sorted cells were examined, and cell number per subset correlated strongly with RNA yield. The study compared TCRB repertoires of sorted circulating CD4+ T cell subsets between recently diagnosed type 1 diabetes patients and matched healthy donors. Whereas all 28 donors provided naive and central memory subsets, regulatory and stem cell-like memory subsets were isolated from just 8 patients and roughly 8 healthy donors.

The entire isolated RNA was reverse transcribed using the High Capacity cDNA Reverse Transcription Kit, and thus expressed TCRB transcripts were sequenced. Deep immunoSEQ sequencing was applied to naive, central memory and regulatory T cell samples, giving an average of about 3.7 million total reads per sample. Sorted cells were lysed in RLT buffer, and RNA was extracted using DNase-treated RNeasy Micro or Mini kits according to cell number. Each cell subset was processed separately to prevent cross-contamination, with patient and healthy donor samples processed together. The immunoSEQ multiplex PCR was used to amplify TCRB sequences from cDNA, yielding 87-bp fragments that span the CDR3 region. Sequencing of the amplicons was done on the Illumina HiSeq platform. Processing in the source paper ran as follows. Synthetic template baselines were used to correct PCR bias computationally, reads within Hamming distance 2 were collapsed together, and singletons that could not be merged were discarded. Reads were aligned to IMGT to assign V, D and J genes, CDR3 length, and insertions or deletions at six rearrangement sites. Clonotype counts were normalized to sorted cell number within each subset before computing true diversity and Gini coefficients with the tcR R package. The overlap coefficient, calculated on TCRB nucleotide sequences, was used to quantify repertoire sharing. Drawn from immuneACCESS, this table holds only the in-frame rearrangements with V and J called that TCRdb kept. Clones are partly lost; checked studies trace under half to an unresolved V gene and leave the rest unexplained. V and J calls and clone size are copied from that table; D and trimming were computed from the DNA. The sample has roughly 290,000 clones on record, 8% of them singletons. Approximately 1% of the sample rests with the top ten.

The germline V gene encodes CDR1 SGHNT and CDR2 YENEEA. The germline ends are 10 bases apart after V is trimmed by 0 bases and J by 7 bases. The cysteine opens and the phenylalanine closes a CDR3 of 14 amino acids. The only DNA kept is the CDR3, 42 bases in frame from the first base. Each donor gave one peripheral blood draw, averaging about 120 mL, which was collected into heparinised tubes. A BD FACSAria II was used to sort naive, central memory, regulatory and stem cell-like memory CD4+ T cells with a panel that included CD45RO, CCR7, CD25, CD127, CD95 and CD27. A purity above 98% was achieved for all sorted populations. PBMCs were isolated right away by Lymphoprep density gradient centrifugation and were stained directly, without culture. Samples were stained and sorted in pairs, with one healthy donor and one patient per experiment, so that batch effects were minimized. Findings and caveats that apply to the study as a whole: Because cDNA rather than genomic DNA was sequenced, highly expressing activated cells could have been over-represented, although no difference in activation and CD3 levels was found between groups. The naive, central memory and regulatory TCRB repertoires appeared to resemble one another more closely among patients than among healthy donors. In all four CD4+ subsets, TCRB CDR3 length was moderately but significantly shorter in type 1 diabetes patients. At VDJ recombination sites, type 1 diabetes patients had fewer insertions and more deleted nucleotides, which implies abnormalities in thymic rearrangement. HLA sub-analyses involved small numbers of individuals, so any influence of HLA type on TCRB rearrangement remained unresolved. PCR might favor shorter templates, but patient and control samples were amplified and corrected together, so any skew would affect both groups equally.

This clone was seen many times. This receptor's antigen is unknown. Base quality data are lacking; no much larger clone is found one base away. Recombination connected TRBV11-3 to TRBJ2-1, with the D gene call left open. Sequences were obtained from central memory CD4+ T cells from blood. This clonotype originated in a woman aged 18-29 years in good health. The sequence in DNA is TGTGCCAGCAGCTTAGATCCGTCGAGTAATGAGCAGTTCTTC. It codes for CASSLDPSSNEQFF.